The 28 T cell receptor beta chains listed next were all sequenced from one sample in a study of blood T cell repertoires in COVID-19. The assay was immunoSEQ multiplex PCR, and TCRdb's table has in-frame clones only and misses some. The sample carries roughly 100,000 clones, 71% recorded once. The sequencing sample was made of peripheral blood. These receptors were taken from a human donor with acute or convalescent COVID-19. The donor label of this sample is uncertain.

The chain uses TRBV5-1 and TRBJ2-5; tentative D call: TRBD1 (6 bases). This CDR3 comprises 15 residues. Germline assignment: CDR1 SGHRS and CDR2 YFSETQ. Trimming pared 0 bases from V and 0 bases from J, leaving 9 bases between. The CDR3 loop reads CASSLGTANQETQYF. CDR3 DNA: TGCGCCAGCAGCTTGGGGACAGCGAACCAAGAGACCCAGTACTTC.

This clone came up a few times. This sequence joins TRBV2 and TRBJ2-1, with 11 positions matching TRBD1. The CDR3 consists of 15 residues. Per germline, CDR1 SNHLY and CDR2 FYNNEI. Trimming removed 6 bases from V and 4 bases from J; junction bases left unmatched: 5. The CDR3 protein is CASRTGTGGYNEQFF. In DNA form, the CDR3 reads TGTGCCAGCAGGACCGGGACAGGGGGATACAATGAGCAGTTCTTC. Full variable domain (missing parts from reference TRBV2 and TRBJ2-1): EPEVTQTPSHQVTQMGQEVILRCVPISNHLYFYWYRQILGQKVEFLVSFYNNEISEKSEIFDDQFSVERPDGSNFTLKIRSTKLEDSAMYFCASRTGTGGYNEQFFGPGTRLTVL.

This rearrangement joins TRBV3-1 (or the pseudogene TRBV3-2) to TRBJ2-2; 7 nucleotides match TRBD1. CDR3 length: 16 residues. Looked up from germline, CDR1 is LGHDT and CDR2 is YNNKEL (reference sequence). V was pared by 5 bases and J by 1 base, with 7 bases of the junction left unmatched. CDR3 in DNA: TGTGCCAGCAGCTCTATGGGACAGCTGAACACCGGGGAGCTGTTTTTT. Encoded protein: CASSSMGQLNTGELFF.

CDR3 loop: CASSVGPSNTEAFF. The DNA for the CDR3 is TGTGCCAGCAGCGTAGGGCCCTCGAACACTGAAGCTTTCTTT. The genes are TRBV9 and TRBJ1-1; D call uncertain. Germline assignment: CDR1 SGDLS and CDR2 YYNGEE. The V and J ends lost 0 bases and 1 base respectively, with 7 bases between them. This CDR3 is 14 amino acids long.

This chain uses TRBV2 with TRBJ1-1, with no clear D. Between the trimmed V and J ends, which lost 6 bases and 5 bases, there was a span of 16 bases. The CDR3 is 14 residues long. Germline V gene sequence: CDR1 SNHLY, CDR2 FYNNEI. The CDR3: CASRNSPGRTEAFF. DNA of the CDR3: TGTGCCAGCAGAAACTCACCGGGAAGGACTGAAGCTTTCTTT.

The rearrangement uses TRBV21-1 and TRBJ1-6; the table's TRBD1 call for D was not verified on the DNA. TRBV21-1 is a known pseudogene. The CDR3 runs 13 residues. Here the CDR3 reads CANQMTGLAPLHF. The CDR3 DNA reads TGTGCCAACCAGATGACAGGGTTAGCACCCCTCCACTTT.

The chain combines TRBV19 with TRBJ1-1; TRBD1 agrees at 8 bases. The CDR3 spans 15 residues. V shed 5 bases, J shed 5 bases, and the junction held 10 bases outside the gene matches. Germline CDR1 and CDR2: LNHDA and SQIVND (reference sequence). In DNA, the CDR3 is TGTGCCAGTAGTCCTCGGGACAGGTCCTATACTGAAGCTTTCTTT. Its protein is CASSPRDRSYTEAFF.

The gene calls are TRBV19 and TRBJ1-4, with D tentatively TRBD1 (5 bases). Trimming took off 7 bases at V and 2 bases at J, with 11 bases between the two ends. This CDR3 region has 14 residues. Germline loops: CDR1 LNHDA, CDR2 SQIVND (reference sequence). CDR3 amino acids: CASTAGRTNEKLFF. CDR3 in DNA: TGTGCCAGTACCGCGGGACGGACTAATGAAAAACTGTTTTTT. Filled out from reference TRBV19 and TRBJ1-4, the complete variable domain reads DGGITQSPKYLFRKEGQNVTLSCEQNLNHDAMYWYRQDPGQGLRLIYYSQIVNDFQKGDIAEGYSVSREKKESFPLTVTSAQKNPTAFYLCASTAGRTNEKLFFGSGTQLSVL.

The chain recombines TRBV4-1 with TRBJ1-6; perhaps TRBD1 as D (6 bases). The CDR3 extends over 19 amino acids. V was trimmed by 0 bases and J by 0 bases, leaving 15 bases between them. Per germline, CDR1 MGHRA and CDR2 YSYEKL. DNA for the CDR3: TGCGCCAGCAGCCAAGAAAACAGGGCCGGCAGCTCCTATAATTCACCCCTCCACTTT. Protein: CASSQENRAGSSYNSPLHF.

The chain couples TRBV11-2 to TRBJ1-1, with 10 bases identical to TRBD1. Germline V gene data show CDR1 as SGHAT and CDR2 as FQNNGV. After removal of 5 bases from V and 7 bases from J, the junction contained 16 bases not matched to a gene. The CDR3 totals 17 residues. CDR3 bases: TGTGCCAGCAGCCGGGGGACAGGGGCAGCCCATAGAAGTGAAGCTTTCTTT. Translation gives CASSRGTGAAHRSEAFF.

V gene TRBV6-2 or TRBV6-3 combines with J gene TRBJ1-1; D is uncertain. The CDR3 loop spans 16 amino acids. CDR1 and CDR2 (germline): MNHEY, SVGEGT. The V and J ends lost 6 bases and 1 base respectively, with 18 bases between them. CDR3 sequence: CASSPGSPRGNTEAFF. CDR3 nucleotide sequence: TGTGCCAGCAGCCCTGGGTCTCCGCGGGGGAACACTGAAGCTTTCTTT.

This chain connects TRBV5-4 to TRBJ2-6, with 11 positions matching TRBD1. Germline V CDR1 and CDR2: SGHNT, YYREEE (reference sequence). V gave up 3 bases and J gave up 2 bases; unmatched junction bases: 10. The CDR3 sequence is 19 residues long. The CDR3 protein is CASSSGQGAWRAGANVLTF. As DNA, the CDR3 is TGTGCCAGCAGCTCAGGACAGGGGGCTTGGAGGGCTGGGGCCAACGTCCTGACTTTC.

This chain joins TRBV12-5 and TRBJ2-7; 11 bases fit TRBD1. Germline-derived CDR1 and CDR2 are LGHNT and FRNRAP. Losses at the gene ends were 1 base for V and 6 bases for J; bases not matched to a gene: 8. The length of the CDR3 is 16 residues. This CDR3 is CASGLEGQGAFGEQYV. The CDR3 DNA reads as TGTGCTAGTGGTTTGGAAGGACAGGGGGCTTTTGGCGAGCAGTACGTC.

This clone occurred a few times. V usage is TRBV6-4 and J usage is TRBJ1-5; D unresolved. Trimming left V 4 bases short and J 4 bases short, with 8 bases between. Germline-derived CDR1 and CDR2 are MRHNA and SNTAGT. The length of the CDR3 is 13 residues. The CDR3 nucleotides are TGTGCCAGCAGTGTAGAGATTAATCAGCCCCAGCATTTT. Translation gives CASSVEINQPQHF.

This clone showed up just a few times. J is TRBJ1-4 and V is TRBV19, with a possible D match to TRBD1 (5 bases). With 5 bases removed from V and 3 bases from J, the gap between germline ends came to 13 bases. CDR1 LNHDA and CDR2 SQIVND come from the germline V gene (reference sequence). This CDR3 is 15 amino acids long. The CDR3 is CASSARGTPNEKLFF. CDR3 coding DNA: TGTGCCAGTAGTGCAAGGGGAACTCCTAATGAAAAACTGTTTTTT.

Notes on this clone: The same CDR3 is also encoded by other DNA sequences in this sample. CDR3 bases: TGCGCCAGCAGCGGGGACAGAGAAGAGACCCAGTACTTC. Protein sequence: CASSGDREETQYF. V is TRBV10-2 and J is TRBJ2-5; TRBD1 matches at 7 bases. V lost 6 bases, J lost 3 bases, and 4 bases stayed unmatched. CDR3 length: 13 residues. The germline V gene has CDR1 WSHSY and CDR2 SAAADI.

This clone was detected a few times. CDR3 sequence reads: CASRRDRDNQPQHF. The CDR3 nucleotides are TGTGCCAGCAGGCGAGACAGGGACAATCAGCCCCAGCATTTT. The rearrangement uses TRBV27 and TRBJ1-5; TRBD1 agrees at 7 bases. J gave up 3 bases and V 6 bases, and 5 bases lay outside the gene matches. CDR1 and CDR2 (germline): MNHEY, SMNVEV (reference sequence). The CDR3 loop spans 14 amino acids.

This clone was seen a single time. The chain recombines TRBV6-1 with TRBJ2-1; D remains ambiguous. The germline V gene encodes CDR1 MNHNS and CDR2 SASEGT. The CDR3 runs to 15 residues. The germline V and J ends were trimmed by 1 base and 0 bases, with 7 bases remaining between them. The CDR3, as DNA: TGTGCCAGCAGTGAAGGTCCGAGCTCCTACAATGAGCAGTTCTTC. Its protein is CASSEGPSSYNEQFF.

The CDR3 protein is CASSQPRQGREKLFF. DNA of the CDR3: TGCGCCAGCAGCCAACCGAGACAGGGGAGAGAAAAACTGTTTTTT. This chain uses TRBV4-1 with TRBJ1-4; TRBD1 agrees at 8 bases. V was clipped by 2 bases and J by 8 bases; unmatched bases: 7. CDR3 length: 15 residues. CDR1 is MGHRA, CDR2 YSYEKL, per germline.

There are a few counts of this clone. The rearrangement links TRBV19 to TRBJ1-6; 7 bases are shared with TRBD1. This CDR3 is built from 12 residues. CDR1 and CDR2 (germline): LNHDA, SQIVND (reference sequence). In nucleotides, the CDR3 is TGTGGCGACAGGGCATTTAATTCACCCCTCCACTTT. Encoded protein: CGDRAFNSPLHF.

This sequence joins TRBV4-2 and TRBJ2-7; 8 bases align to TRBD1. The CDR3 sequence is 15 residues long. The V gene's germline CDR1 is LGHNA and CDR2 YNFKEQ. The trim removed 1 base at V and 2 bases at J, leaving 4 bases unmatched. Written as DNA, the CDR3 is TGTGCCAGCAGCCAAGCTCGGGACAGGACCTACGAGCAGTACTTC. It codes for CASSQARDRTYEQYF.

This clone was seen a handful of times. The CDR3 protein is CASSDGSLAGVGIDTQYF. CDR3 coding DNA: TGTGCCAGCAGTGACGGGTCTTTAGCGGGGGTCGGGATCGATACGCAGTATTTT. The chain is built from TRBV2 and TRBJ2-3; 9 bases are shared with TRBD2. Germline CDR1 is SNHLY and CDR2 is FYNNEI. The CDR3 loop spans 18 amino acids. Germline trimming cut 3 bases from V and 6 bases from J; bases unmatched to any gene: 16.

The chain uses TRBV2 and TRBJ2-5; TRBD2 matches 8 bases. Germline V gene lookup returns CDR1 SNHLY and CDR2 FYNNEI. The CDR3 totals 12 residues. V trimming: 10 bases; J trimming: 4 bases; junction bases outside the gene matches: 5. For the CDR3, the DNA is TGTGCCACCGGGACTAGGAGAGAGACCCAGTACTTC. Protein sequence: CATGTRRETQYF. The variable domain in full, with the rest retrieved from reference TRBV2 and TRBJ2-5, is EPEVTQTPSHQVTQMGQEVILRCVPISNHLYFYWYRQILGQKVEFLVSFYNNEISEKSEIFDDQFSVERPDGSNFTLKIRSTKLEDSAMYFCATGTRRETQYFGPGTRLLVL.

V usage is TRBV9 and J usage is TRBJ2-5; D is unclear. The CDR3 is made up of 15 amino acids. V shed 0 bases and J shed 4 bases, with 13 bases lying between them. CDR1 is SGDLS, CDR2 YYNGEE, per germline. This CDR3 reads CASSVGSAALETQYF. In DNA, the CDR3 is TGTGCCAGCAGCGTAGGATCTGCTGCGCTAGAGACCCAGTACTTC.

CDR3 region: CASSQVVLGHQSYNEQFF. Here the CDR3 DNA reads TGTGCCAGCAGCCAAGTAGTTCTGGGACACCAATCCTACAATGAGCAGTTCTTC. The chain recombines TRBV3-1 (or the pseudogene TRBV3-2) with TRBJ2-1, with TRBD1 as a possible D gene (6 bases). The CDR3 extends over 18 amino acids. V was pared by 1 base and J by 1 base, with 17 bases between. Germline CDR1 LGHDT, CDR2 YNNKEL (reference sequence).

V and J are TRBV6-5 and TRBJ1-6; D possibly corresponds to TRBD1 (5 bases). The germline V gene has CDR1 MNHEY and CDR2 SVGAGI. CDR3 size: 16 residues. Trimming stripped 0 bases from V and 6 bases from J, with 12 bases between. The CDR3 loop is CASSYSRGGSNSPLHF. The CDR3 DNA reads TGTGCCAGCAGTTACTCAAGGGGAGGAAGTAATTCACCCCTCCACTTT.

The chain combines TRBV15 with TRBJ1-1; TRBD1 might be the D (5 bases). The germline V and J ends were trimmed by 3 bases and 2 bases, with 16 bases remaining between them. Germline lookup yields CDR1 LNHNV and CDR2 YYDKDF (reference sequence). The CDR3 runs 16 residues. CDR3 amino acids: CATSSPQTQVNTEAFF. CDR3 DNA: TGTGCCACCAGCAGCCCTCAAACACAGGTAAACACTGAAGCTTTCTTT.

The chain has TRBV5-1 and TRBJ2-2; 8 bases are shared with TRBD2. V was pared by 1 base and J by 0 bases, with 5 bases of the junction left unmatched. The CDR3 is 17 residues long. Germline CDR1 reads SGHRS; CDR2 reads YFSETQ. The CDR3 reads CASSLIGGGTNTGELFF. The CDR3 DNA reads as TGCGCCAGCAGCTTGATCGGCGGGGGGACGAACACCGGGGAGCTGTTTTTT.